Following are 20 T cell receptor beta chains from one sample sequenced in a study of cytomegalovirus exposure and HLA in healthy donors. The PCR ran on 60 Vbeta and 13 Jbeta primers. Produced via immunoSEQ multiplex PCR; TCRdb's table is partial and in-frame only. Among more than 75,000 clones listed, around 70% were seen once. Sample: PBMCs. These receptors originate from a woman between 50 and 59 years old in good health and CMV-seropositive.

The V and J genes are TRBV4-1 and TRBJ1-1, with D tentatively TRBD1 (5 bases). Germline assignment: CDR1 MGHRA and CDR2 YSYEKL. V was shortened by 1 base and J by 5 bases, with 14 bases between the two germline ends. CDR3 size: 15 residues. CDR3 loop: CASSQVMTARTEAFF. Here the CDR3 DNA reads TGCGCCAGCAGCCAAGTCATGACAGCGCGTACTGAAGCTTTCTTT.

This chain joins TRBV5-4 and TRBJ2-7, with 9 positions matching TRBD2. V was clipped by 0 bases and J by 0 bases; unmatched bases: 10. CDR3 length: 18 residues. The germline gives CDR1 SGHNT, CDR2 YYREEE (reference sequence). The CDR3 loop reads CASSLAMGLAGTSYEQYF. The CDR3 region has the DNA TGTGCCAGCAGCTTGGCCATGGGACTAGCCGGGACCTCCTACGAGCAGTACTTC.

The chain is built from TRBV7-9 and TRBJ1-2; a weak D match, TRBD1 (6 bases). Germline loops: CDR1 SEHNR, CDR2 FQNEAQ (reference sequence). Trimming cost V 3 bases and J 12 bases, with 14 bases left between them. This CDR3 is 12 amino acids long. CDR3 sequence: CASSLGHRGHTF. The CDR3 DNA follows: TGTGCCAGCAGCTTGGGACATCGTGGTCACACCTTC.

The chain recombines TRBV27 with TRBJ1-1, with TRBD1 as a possible D gene (5 bases). Germline CDR1 MNHEY, CDR2 SMNVEV (reference sequence). The CDR3 consists of 17 residues. Trimming cost V 6 bases and J 2 bases, with 22 bases left between them. The CDR3 sequence: CASRQPERVGGNTEAFF. CDR3 DNA sequence: TGTGCCAGCAGACAACCGGAGCGGGTGGGGGGAAACACTGAAGCTTTCTTT.

This chain uses TRBV5-4 with TRBJ1-2, with D maybe TRBD1 (6 bases). The germline V gene encodes CDR1 SGHNT and CDR2 YYREEE (reference sequence). Trimming cost V 5 bases and J 6 bases, with 17 bases left between them. The CDR3 covers 14 residues. Here the CDR3 reads CASRLTGRLDGYTF. In DNA, the CDR3 is TGTGCCAGCAGGCTAACAGGGCGCCTGGATGGCTACACCTTC.

V gene TRBV7-9 combines with J gene TRBJ2-1; TRBD2 might be the D (6 bases). Trimming stripped 6 bases from V and 5 bases from J, with 17 bases between. CDR3 length: 15 amino acids. Germline CDR1 reads SEHNR; CDR2 reads FQNEAQ (reference sequence). CDR3 DNA: TGTGCCAGCAGTCGACTAGGTGGGAGGAACAATGAGCAGTTCTTC. Its protein is CASSRLGGRNNEQFF.

The chain has TRBV30 and TRBJ1-1; TRBD1 might be the D (6 bases). Trimming left V 5 bases short and J 1 base short, with 17 bases between. Germline assignment: CDR1 GTSNPN and CDR2 SVGIG (reference sequence). The CDR3 runs to 15 residues. CDR3: CAWQYMTGANTEAFF. Written as DNA, the CDR3 is TGTGCCTGGCAATATATGACAGGTGCGAACACTGAAGCTTTCTTT.

V and J are TRBV19 and TRBJ1-2; D not resolved. This CDR3 has 14 amino acids. V shed 4 bases and J shed 8 bases, with 17 bases lying between them. Germline V gene lookup returns CDR1 LNHDA and CDR2 SQIVND (reference sequence). CDR3 loop: CASSKLDGVWGYTF. CDR3 bases: TGTGCCAGTAGTAAACTTGACGGAGTGTGGGGCTACACCTTC.

Regarding this clone: At one boundary the junction diverges from the germline segment, which might be a read error. The rearrangement uses TRBV4-2 and TRBJ2-3; D may be TRBD1 (5 bases). Germline lookup yields CDR1 LGHNA and CDR2 YNFKEQ. CDR3 length: 13 amino acids. Here the CDR3 DNA reads TGTGCCAGCAGCCAAGAGACCCGGACACCCCGGAATTTT. It codes for CASSQETRTPRNF.

This chain joins TRBV12-5 and TRBJ2-5; TRBD2 matches 12 bases. The CDR3 runs to 17 residues. Trimming cost V 0 bases and J 1 base; bases outside gene matches: 3. Germline CDR1 is LGHNT and CDR2 is FRNRAP. CDR3 residues: CASGLVWTSGVQETQYF. For the CDR3, the DNA is TGTGCTAGTGGTTTGGTATGGACTAGCGGGGTCCAAGAGACCCAGTACTTC.

The rearrangement links TRBV19 to TRBJ2-7; a possible D gene is TRBD2 (5 bases). CDR1 is LNHDA and CDR2 is SQIVND in the germline V gene (reference sequence). Trimming stripped 4 bases from V and 4 bases from J, with 11 bases between. This CDR3 is built from 13 residues. The CDR3 here is CASSTRGVYEQYF. The DNA of the CDR3 is TGTGCCAGTAGTACCCGGGGAGTATACGAGCAGTACTTC.

This rearrangement joins TRBV14 to TRBJ1-2; 8 positions match TRBD1. CDR1 is SGHDN and CDR2 is FVKESK in the germline V gene. V shed 0 bases, J shed 7 bases, and the junction held 4 bases outside the gene matches. This CDR3 contains 14 residues. CDR3 coding DNA: TGTGCCAGCAGCCAAGAGGACAGGGTTGGTGGCTACACCTTC. Encoded protein: CASSQEDRVGGYTF.

This rearrangement joins TRBV6-5 to TRBJ2-3; a weak D match, TRBD2 (6 bases). V dropped 2 bases and J dropped 6 bases, with 15 bases sitting between them. This CDR3 has 15 amino acids. Per germline, CDR1 MNHEY and CDR2 SVGAGI. The CDR3 DNA is TGTGCCAGCAGTTACGTGTCGGGTGGGAGGGATACGCAGTATTTT. Protein product: CASSYVSGGRDTQYF.

This clone was recorded a few times. The V and J genes are TRBV7-2 and TRBJ2-1; TRBD2 aligns across 8 bases. The CDR3 is made up of 15 amino acids. Germline CDR1 and CDR2: SGHTA and FQGNSA. The V and J ends lost 5 bases and 7 bases, in that order; junction bases with no gene match: 10. The CDR3 is CASSQTGGVANEQFF. In nucleotides, the CDR3 is TGTGCCAGCAGCCAGACGGGAGGGGTTGCGAATGAGCAGTTCTTC.

This clone was seen a handful of times. The chain couples TRBV5-4 to TRBJ1-2; TRBD1 aligns across 12 bases. V was pared by 4 bases and J by 7 bases, with 8 bases of the junction left unmatched. The germline V gene has CDR1 SGHNT and CDR2 YYREEE (reference sequence). The CDR3 covers 15 residues. CDR3 protein: CASSKEGQGALGYTF. CDR3 bases: TGTGCCAGCAGCAAGGAGGGACAGGGGGCGCTTGGCTACACCTTC.

This clone was detected a few times. This chain uses TRBV6-5 with TRBJ2-3; D is uncertain. The length of the CDR3 is 14 residues. The V gene's germline CDR1 is MNHEY and CDR2 SVGAGI. The germline V and J ends were trimmed by 3 bases and 3 bases, with 10 bases remaining between them. In DNA form, the CDR3 reads TGTGCCAGCAGTTATGACACCGCTACAGATACGCAGTATTTT. This encodes CASSYDTATDTQYF.

The V call is TRBV5-1, the J call TRBJ1-1; D gene unclear. The CDR3 runs 14 residues. The V gene lost 2 bases and the J gene lost 0 bases, with 8 bases spanning the gap. Germline values: CDR1 SGHRS, CDR2 YFSETQ. The CDR3 reads CASSFVSLNTEAFF. CDR3 nucleotides: TGCGCCAGCAGCTTCGTCAGTTTGAACACTGAAGCTTTCTTT. Full variable domain (rest looked up from reference TRBV5-1 and TRBJ1-1): KAGVTQTPRYLIKTRGQQVTLSCSPISGHRSVSWYQQTPGQGLQFLFEYFSETQRNKGNFPGRFSGRQFSNSRSEMNVSTLELGDSALYLCASSFVSLNTEAFFGQGTRLTVV.

The rearrangement joins TRBV10-2 to TRBJ2-4; 11 positions match TRBD2. The V gene's germline CDR1 is WSHSY and CDR2 SAAADI. The CDR3 totals 21 residues. V was clipped by 3 bases and J by 0 bases; unmatched bases: 16. The CDR3 loop reads CASSDPGASGRWHLAKNIQYF. CDR3 DNA sequence: TGCGCCAGCAGTGACCCGGGGGCTAGCGGGAGGTGGCATCTAGCCAAAAACATTCAGTACTTC.

This clone was seen only a few times. This sequence joins TRBV13 and TRBJ2-1, with 14 bases that match TRBD2. Germline assignment: CDR1 PRHDT and CDR2 FYEKMQ (reference sequence). This CDR3 is 20 amino acids long. The ends lost 5 bases at V and 1 base at J; junction bases unmatched: 13. CDR3 residues: CASSQYSRTSGRRSYNEQFF. Written as DNA, the CDR3 is TGTGCCAGCAGCCAGTATTCGAGGACTAGCGGGAGGCGATCCTACAATGAGCAGTTCTTC. Full variable domain (remainder filled in from reference TRBV13 and TRBJ2-1): AAGVIQSPRHLIKEKRETATLKCYPIPRHDTVYWYQQGPGQDPQFLISFYEKMQSDKGSIPDRFSAQQFSDYHSELNMSSLELGDSALYFCASSQYSRTSGRRSYNEQFFGPGTRLTVL.

This sequence joins TRBV6-1 and TRBJ1-5; D not resolved. The germline gives CDR1 MNHNS, CDR2 SASEGT. The CDR3 is 14 amino acids. Trimming took 6 bases from V and 0 from J, leaving 9 bases between them. In DNA, the CDR3 is TGTGCCAGCAGACTAGACTATAGCAATCAGCCCCAGCATTTT. Residues: CASRLDYSNQPQHF.